These 16 T cell receptor beta chains share one sample of origin, sequenced in a study of T cell repertoires in cytomegalovirus infection. Via MiXCR, TCRdb re-called the reads, giving one row per CDR3 protein. This sample has some 180,000 distinct CDR3 sequences, with 7.5% to 10% found just once. The sample taken for sequencing was PBMCs. The receptors shown here come from a human donor in good health (CMV status not recorded). Some clones in this sample may be carry-over from other donors' samples.

The J gene is TRBJ1-6, the V gene TRBV4-3; D gene unclear. The length of the CDR3 is 15 residues. CDR1 is LGHNA and CDR2 is YSLEER in the germline V gene. Trimming cost V 0 bases and J 5 bases, with 8 bases left between them. CDR3 loop: CASSQDSTNNSPLHF. CDR3 DNA: TGCGCCAGCAGCCAAGACAGTACTAATAATTCACCCCTCCACTTT.

Of note for this clonotype: Germline and junction disagree at one end, which may indicate a read error. The chain combines TRBV2 with TRBJ1-4; possibly TRBD1 for D (5 bases). Germline CDR1 and CDR2: SNHLY and FYNNEI. CDR3 size: 11 residues. The CDR3 reads CASRRGPREVF. The CDR3, as DNA: TGTGCCAGCAGGAGGGGTCCCCGCGAGGTTTTT.

A word on this clonotype: A much bigger clone sits one base away, suggesting this may be a read error. The chain links TRBV7-2 to TRBJ2-7; maybe TRBD2 (6 bases). CDR3 size: 14 residues. The germline V gene encodes CDR1 SGHTA and CDR2 FQGNSA. The CDR3 loop is CSSSLSGGSYEQYF. The CDR3 DNA reads as TGTTCCAGCAGCTTATCCGGAGGGTCCTACGAGCAGTACTTC.

This clonotype appeared many times. This chain joins TRBV19 and TRBJ1-1; tentative D call: TRBD1 (6 bases). Trimming removed 5 bases from V and 5 bases from J, with 12 bases in between. CDR1 and CDR2 from the germline V gene are LNHDA and SQIVND (reference sequence). The CDR3 loop spans 13 amino acids. Here the CDR3 reads CASSQGRGTEAFF. CDR3 DNA: TGTGCCAGTAGTCAGGGGAGAGGGACTGAAGCTTTCTTT.

Many counts were recorded for this clonotype. This sequence joins TRBV28 and TRBJ2-7; D gene unclear. This CDR3 region has 13 residues. Germline CDR1 MDHEN, CDR2 SYDVKM. Trimming removed 8 bases from V and 2 bases from J, with 13 bases in between. The CDR3 loop is CASGRPGPYEQYF. The CDR3 DNA sequence: TGTGCCAGCGGCAGACCTGGGCCCTACGAGCAGTACTTC.

The rearrangement joins TRBV27 to TRBJ1-2; D is unresolved. This CDR3 region has 14 residues. The V gene's germline CDR1 is MNHEY and CDR2 SMNVEV (reference sequence). With 1 base removed from V and 2 bases from J, the gap between germline ends came to 8 bases. The DNA of the CDR3 is TGTGCCAGCAGTTTATTCTGGGGAAACTATGGCTACACCTTC. It encodes CASSLFWGNYGYTF.

V and J are TRBV6-6 and TRBJ2-1; TRBD2 matches 12 bases. Trimming removed 6 bases from V and 8 bases from J; junction bases left unmatched: 14. The length of the CDR3 is 17 residues. Looked up from germline, CDR1 is MNHNY and CDR2 is SVGAGI (reference sequence). This chain's CDR3 is CASRRGLAGDRAHEQFF. CDR3 nucleotides: TGTGCCAGCAGGCGGGGACTAGCGGGCGATCGGGCGCATGAGCAGTTCTTC.

Points on this clonotype: Sequence at one end of the junction differs from germline and may be a read error. The chain is built from TRBV20-1 and TRBJ2-1; 7 positions match TRBD2. In germline, CDR1 is DFQATT, CDR2 SNEGSKA (reference sequence). CDR3 length: 15 amino acids. CDR3 region: CSAPPAGEVDNVQFF. The CDR3 DNA follows: TGCAGTGCTCCTCCTGCGGGGGAGGTCGACAATGTGCAGTTCTTC.

This clonotype was seen only a few times. The chain is built from TRBV24-1 and TRBJ2-2; unclear D gene. The V gene lost 4 bases and the J gene lost 6 bases, with 11 bases spanning the gap. There are 14 residues in the CDR3. The germline CDR1 and CDR2 sequences are KGHDR and SFDVKD. The CDR3 reads CATSDLELAGELFF. The DNA of the CDR3 is TGTGCCACCAGTGACCTCGAGTTGGCCGGGGAGCTGTTTTTT.

Comment on this clonotype: This may stem from a read error, because a much larger clone lies one nucleotide away. The V call is TRBV7-2, the J call TRBJ2-7, with TRBD2 identical over 16 bases. CDR3 size: 18 residues. V lost 1 base to trimming and J lost 2 bases; unmatched junction nucleotides: 5. Germline-derived CDR1 and CDR2 are SGHTA and FQGNSA. The CDR3 region has the DNA TGTACCAGCAGCTTAGTAGGGGGGACTAGCGGGAGGGCCTACGAGCAGTACTTC. Its translation: CTSSLVGGTSGRAYEQYF.

This clonotype was detected ten times or more. The chain couples TRBV28 to TRBJ2-1; TRBD1 aligns across 9 bases. The CDR3 totals 17 residues. From germline, CDR1 is MDHEN and CDR2 SYDVKM. V was pared by 5 bases and J by 0 bases, with 8 bases of the junction left unmatched. In nucleotides, the CDR3 is TGTGCCAGCAGTCTTCCCCCGGGACAGGGCTCCTACAATGAGCAGTTCTTC. This encodes CASSLPPGQGSYNEQFF.

This clonotype came up a few times. This CDR3 reads CASSPGTGVVYGYTF. The DNA for the CDR3 is TGTGCCAGCAGCCCTGGGACAGGGGTTGTCTATGGCTACACCTTC. The chain carries TRBV28 and TRBJ1-2; the match to TRBD1 covers 10 bases. This CDR3 spans 15 amino acids. The junction had 8 bases not matched to a gene; V was cut back by 6 bases and J by 4 bases. Per the germline V gene, CDR1 is MDHEN and CDR2 is SYDVKM.

This clonotype occurred many times. The rearrangement joins TRBV7-2 to TRBJ1-5; D is ambiguous. The CDR3 has 16 amino acids. The germline V gene encodes CDR1 SGHTA and CDR2 FQGNSA. Trimming removed 5 bases from V and 5 bases from J, with 19 bases in between. DNA for the CDR3: TGTGCCAGCAGCGCAACGCGTCGGATGCGTGATCAGCCCCAGCATTTT. This gives the protein CASSATRRMRDQPQHF.

This clonotype was counted many times. The chain joins TRBV12-3 or TRBV12-4 to TRBJ1-5; 9 nucleotides agree with TRBD1. This CDR3 has 16 amino acids. J was trimmed by 7 bases and V by 1 base; bases with no gene match: 8. The CDR3 nucleotides are TGTGCCAGCAGTTTAGAGGTGGGACAGGGTGGCCAGCCCCAGCATTTT. The encoded protein is CASSLEVGQGGQPQHF.

V usage is TRBV20-1 and J usage is TRBJ2-7; tentative D call: TRBD1 (5 bases). Germline CDR1 is DFQATT and CDR2 is SNEGSKA (reference sequence). The CDR3 consists of 16 residues. V lost 0 bases to trimming and J lost 5 bases, with 20 bases between them. The CDR3 DNA reads as TGCAGTGCTAGAGATTTACAGGACCAGGGTGGACACGAGCAGTACTTC. Protein sequence: CSARDLQDQGGHEQYF.

This clonotype was observed a handful of times. The V gene is TRBV5-6, the J gene TRBJ1-2; D may be TRBD1 (6 bases). The ends were cut back, 1 base at V and 4 bases at J, with 11 bases in the middle. This CDR3 spans 14 amino acids. CDR1 and CDR2 (germline): SGHDT, YYEEEE. CDR3 loop: CASSLSRGIYGYTF. In nucleotides, the CDR3 is TGTGCCAGCAGCTTGTCTAGGGGGATCTATGGCTACACCTTC.